A selection of T cell receptor beta chains follows, all from one sample in a study of blood T cell repertoires in COVID-19. Here immunoSEQ multiplex PCR was the method, and the copy in TCRdb shows in-frame clones only, minus some. The sample lists under 150,000 clones; approximately 80% were seen once. The sample taken for sequencing was peripheral blood. All receptors derive from a man between 60 and 70 years old with active or convalescent COVID-19. The CDR3 runs from the conserved cysteine through the conserved F or W. A D gene is named only where the DNA matches it firmly. Size is omitted from some rows. Given values are once, few, many or a class for expanded clones.

NA	TRBJ2-2	TRBV5-1	NA	TGCGCCAGCAGCCTAAGAAACAGGGACACCGGGGAGCTGTTTTTT	CASSLRNRDTGELFF
NA	TRBJ1-1	TRBV18	NA	TGTGCCAGCTCACCACCGCTGGGAGGGAACACTGAAGCTTTCTTT	CASSPPLGGNTEAFF
NA	TRBJ1-4	TRBV28	TRBD1	TGTGCCAGCAGTCCCCAGGGGGCCAGGAGCGAAAAACTGTTTTTT	CASSPQGARSEKLFF
NA	TRBJ2-7	TRBV3-1/TRBV3-2	TRBD2	TGTGCCAGCAGAACTAGCGGGAGGGCCTACGAGCAGTACTTC	CASRTSGRAYEQYF
NA	TRBJ2-7	TRBV4-3	TRBD2	TGCGCCAGCAGCTTCCGGGGGGGGGCCTACGAGCAGTACTTC	CASSFRGGAYEQYF
NA	TRBJ1-4	TRBV15	TRBD1	TGTGCCACCAGCAGAGATGTACAGGGGCATGAAAAACTGTTTTTT	CATSRDVQGHEKLFF
once	TRBJ1-5	TRBV28	NA	TGTGCCAGCAGTGGGCTGGCAGCGGGCAATCAGCCCCAGCATTTT	CASSGLAAGNQPQHF
NA	TRBJ2-7	TRBV5-4	NA	TGTGCCAGCAGCTTGTCCGGAAGGGAGTCCGAGCAGTACTTC	CASSLSGRESEQYF
many	TRBJ2-1	TRBV2	NA	TGTGCCAGCAGTCCTTACAATGAGCAGTTCTTC	CASSPYNEQFF
NA	TRBJ2-3	TRBV7-3	TRBD2	TGTGCCAGCAGCTTAACGGCGGGAGGGACAGATACGCAGTATTTT	CASSLTAGGTDTQYF
NA	TRBJ1-1	TRBV28	TRBD1	TGTGCCAGCAGTTCTCGGGTCGACAGGGTCCGGAACACTGAAGCTTTCTTT	CASSSRVDRVRNTEAFF
NA	TRBJ2-5	TRBV5-1	TRBD2	TGCGCCAGCAGCACGGGACTAGCGGGAGAATTACAAGAGACCCAGTACTTC	CASSTGLAGELQETQYF
NA	TRBJ2-7	TRBV21-1	NA	TGTGCCAGCAGCAAGCACGAGAGCTCCTACGAGCAGTACTTC	CASSKHESSYEQYF
NA	TRBJ1-5	TRBV6-1	TRBD1	TGTGCCAGCAGTGAGGGACAGGTATATCAGCCCCAGCATTTT	CASSEGQVYQPQHF
NA	TRBJ2-5	TRBV4-2	NA	TGTGCCAGCAGCCAAGAATCCCCACAGTGGGAGACCCAGTACTTC	CASSQESPQWETQYF
many	TRBJ2-2	TRBV5-4	NA	TGTGCCAGCGGCGACCAGGGGCGAAACACCGGGGAGCTGTTTTTT	CASGDQGRNTGELFF
NA	TRBJ2-1	TRBV27	TRBD2	TGTGCCAGCAGTTGGGACTACGGACCTGGGCAGTTCTTC	CASSWDYGPGQFF
NA	TRBJ2-5	TRBV18	TRBD1	TGTGCCAGCTCACCACCGTTAGGCGGTCAGGGGGAAGAGACCCAGTACTTC	CASSPPLGGQGEETQYF
NA	TRBJ1-6	TRBV6-5	NA	TGTGCCAGCAGTTACTCAGCACCCTCCTATAATTCACCCCTCCACTTT	CASSYSAPSYNSPLHF
NA	TRBJ1-1	TRBV28	TRBD1	TGTGCCAGCAGGGTAGGGGGCTTGAACACTGAAGCTTTCTTT	CASRVGGLNTEAFF
NA	TRBJ2-7	TRBV15	TRBD1	TGTGCCACCAGCTCAACCGGGACAGACTACGAGCAGTACTTC	CATSSTGTDYEQYF
NA	TRBJ1-4	TRBV19	NA	TGTGCCAGTAGTATCCGTCGCGCAACTAATGAAAAACTGTTTTTT	CASSIRRATNEKLFF
many	TRBJ2-1	TRBV11-3	TRBD1	TGTGCCAGCAGCCCCAGGGACAGGGGTGAGCAGTTCTTC	CASSPRDRGEQFF
few	TRBJ2-1	TRBV27	NA	TGTGCCAGCAGTCCTACATCCACCAAAGGGGCGCATGAGCAGTTCTTC	CASSPTSTKGAHEQFF
NA	TRBJ1-2	TRBV7-9	NA	TGTGCCAGCACCTCGCAGACGGGAGGCTACACCTTC	CASTSQTGGYTF
NA	TRBJ1-2	TRBV5-4	NA	TGTGCCAGCAGCTTGGGACAGGAGAATGGCTACACCTTC	CASSLGQENGYTF
NA	TRBJ2-7	TRBV11-3	NA	TGTGCCAGCAGCTTAGGATTGGACACAATCTACGAGCAGTACTTC	CASSLGLDTIYEQYF
once	TRBJ2-3	TRBV30	NA	TGTGCCTGGAGTGTAGGCCGGCGGGGCACAGATACGCAGTATTTT	CAWSVGRRGTDTQYF
NA	TRBJ1-1	TRBV28	NA	TGTGCCAGCAGTCGGACAGACGCTGAAGCTTTCTTT	CASSRTDAEAFF
NA	TRBJ2-1	TRBV9	TRBD2	TGTGCCAGTGGGACTAGCGGATACAATGAGCAGTTCTTC	CASGTSGYNEQFF
few	TRBJ1-2	TRBV2	TRBD1	TGTGCCAGCAGTGAAGGGTGGTCAGGGGGTGGCTACACCTTC	CASSEGWSGGGYTF
NA	TRBJ1-3	TRBV4-1	NA	TGCGCCAGCAGCCAAGAACCGCCAGGGGCACATGGAAACACCATATATTTT	CASSQEPPGAHGNTIYF